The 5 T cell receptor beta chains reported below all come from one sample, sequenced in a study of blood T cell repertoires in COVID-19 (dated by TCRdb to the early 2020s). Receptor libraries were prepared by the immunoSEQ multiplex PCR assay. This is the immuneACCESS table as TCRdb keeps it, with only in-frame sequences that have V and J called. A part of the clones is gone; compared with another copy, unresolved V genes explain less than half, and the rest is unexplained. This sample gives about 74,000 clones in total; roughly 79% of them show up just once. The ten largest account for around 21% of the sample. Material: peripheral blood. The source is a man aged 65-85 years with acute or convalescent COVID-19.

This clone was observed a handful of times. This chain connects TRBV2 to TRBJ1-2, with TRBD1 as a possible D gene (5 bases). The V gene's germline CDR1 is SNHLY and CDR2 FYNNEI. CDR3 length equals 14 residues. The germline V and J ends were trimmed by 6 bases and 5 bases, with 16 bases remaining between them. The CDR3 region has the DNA TGTGCCAGCAGGCGGGACGGATCCCTATATGGCTACACCTTC. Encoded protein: CASRRDGSLYGYTF.

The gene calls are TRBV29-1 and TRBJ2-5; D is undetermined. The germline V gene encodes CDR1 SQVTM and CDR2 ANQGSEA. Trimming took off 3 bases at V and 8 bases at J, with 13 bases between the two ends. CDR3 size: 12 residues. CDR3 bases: TGCAGCGTTGATGGAGCCGCTGGCACCCAGTACTTC. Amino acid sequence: CSVDGAAGTQYF.

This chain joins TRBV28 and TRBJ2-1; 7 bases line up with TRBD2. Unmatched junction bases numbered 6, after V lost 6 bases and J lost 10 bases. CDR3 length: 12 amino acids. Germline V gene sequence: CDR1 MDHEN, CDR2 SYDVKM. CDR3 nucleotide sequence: TGTGCCAGCAGCCCTGGACTAGGGGAGCAGTTCTTC. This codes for CASSPGLGEQFF.

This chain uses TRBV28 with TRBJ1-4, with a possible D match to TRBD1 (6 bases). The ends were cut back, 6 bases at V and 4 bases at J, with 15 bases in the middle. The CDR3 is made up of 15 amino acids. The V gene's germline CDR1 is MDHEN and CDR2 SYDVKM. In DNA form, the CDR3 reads TGTGCCAGCAGACCGTCAGGGGACATTAATGAAAAACTGTTTTTT. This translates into CASRPSGDINEKLFF.

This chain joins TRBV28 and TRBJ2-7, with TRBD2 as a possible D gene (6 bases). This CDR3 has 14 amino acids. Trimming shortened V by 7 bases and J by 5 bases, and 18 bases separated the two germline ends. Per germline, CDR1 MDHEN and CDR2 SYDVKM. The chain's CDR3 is CASTDGRGVDEQYF. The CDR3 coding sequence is TGTGCCAGCACCGACGGGCGGGGCGTCGACGAGCAGTACTTC.